The 32 T cell receptor beta chains presented below share a single source sample, sequenced in a study of blood T cell repertoires in COVID-19. The method was immunoSEQ multiplex PCR; TCRdb's version includes in-frame clones alone and lacks a portion of them. The sample lists hundreds of thousands of clones; 88% were seen once. Source material: peripheral blood. These TCRs come from a man at least 80 years old with acute or convalescent COVID-19.

This clone showed up just a few times. In DNA form, the CDR3 reads TGTGCCAGCAGTCGGTACCAACGCGAGCAGTACTTC. Translated: CASSRYQREQYF. The V and J genes are TRBV6-2 or TRBV6-3 and TRBJ2-7; D not certain. The CDR3 loop spans 12 amino acids. The V gene's germline CDR1 is MNHEY and CDR2 SVGEGT. The ends were cut back, 5 bases at V and 6 bases at J, with 11 bases in the middle.

V is TRBV9 and J is TRBJ2-7; D is unresolved. The CDR3 runs 14 residues. Germline V gives CDR1 SGDLS, CDR2 YYNGEE. V shed 3 bases and J shed 6 bases, with 16 bases lying between them. The CDR3 bases are TGTGCCAGCAGCGGAGTGACTGCTCCCCTCGAGCAGTACTTC. It translates to CASSGVTAPLEQYF.

The chain uses TRBV19 and TRBJ2-3, with a possible D match to TRBD1 (6 bases). Germline CDR1 reads LNHDA; CDR2 reads SQIVND (reference sequence). Trimming removed 7 bases at V and 0 bases at J, with 11 bases between. The CDR3 has 14 residues. CDR3 sequence reads: CASTTQGSTDTQYF. The CDR3 region has the DNA TGTGCCAGTACCACGCAGGGGAGCACAGATACGCAGTATTTT.

V is TRBV5-6 and J is TRBJ1-5; no firm D call. V was shortened by 4 bases and J by 5 bases, with 19 bases between the two germline ends. CDR3 length: 16 amino acids. Germline V gene data show CDR1 as SGHDT and CDR2 as YYEEEE. CDR3 sequence reads: CASSRRGPGTDQPQHF. The CDR3 DNA sequence: TGTGCCAGCAGCCGCAGAGGGCCCGGAACGGATCAGCCCCAGCATTTT. Using reference TRBV5-6 and TRBJ1-5 for the parts outside the CDR3, the full variable domain is DAGVTQSPTHLIKTRGQQVTLRCSPKSGHDTVSWYQQALGQGPQFIFQYYEEEERQRGNFPDRFSGHQFPNYSSELNVNALLLGDSALYLCASSRRGPGTDQPQHFGDGTRLSIL.

CDR3 sequence: CASSQDPSREQYF. CDR3 in DNA: TGTGCCAGCAGCCAAGATCCTAGTCGAGAGCAGTACTTC. The J gene is TRBJ2-7, the V gene TRBV3-1 (or the pseudogene TRBV3-2); D remains ambiguous. This CDR3 comprises 13 residues. V was cut by 0 bases and J by 7 bases, with 10 bases left in between. Germline CDR1 and CDR2: LGHDT and YNNKEL (reference sequence).

The CDR3 nucleotides are TGTGCCAGCAGTGAGGGACAGGGGTACACTGAAGCTTTCTTT. It is translated as CASSEGQGYTEAFF. The gene calls are TRBV6-1 and TRBJ1-1; TRBD1 matches 10 bases. Germline V gene data show CDR1 as MNHNS and CDR2 as SASEGT. V lost 3 bases to trimming and J lost 3 bases; unmatched junction nucleotides: 1. CDR3 length: 14 residues.

V usage is TRBV6-2 or TRBV6-3 and J usage is TRBJ2-7, with 9 bases identical to TRBD1. With V trimmed by 5 bases and J by 2 bases, 7 bases remained unmatched. Germline values: CDR1 MNHEY, CDR2 SVGEGT. CDR3 length: 15 amino acids. The CDR3 loop reads CASSTTGGITYEQYF. CDR3 nucleotides: TGTGCCAGCAGTACCACAGGGGGCATCACCTACGAGCAGTACTTC.

J is TRBJ2-2 and V is TRBV4-3; 7 bases match TRBD1. V shed 1 base and J 8 bases; nucleotides not matched to a gene: 10. Per germline, CDR1 LGHNA and CDR2 YSLEER. This CDR3 is 16 amino acids long. The CDR3 nucleotides are TGCGCCAGCAGCCAAGGGGTAGGGGGCGCTTCAGGGGAGCTGTTTTTT. This encodes CASSQGVGGASGELFF.

The rearrangement uses TRBV10-3 and TRBJ2-2; 7 bases map to TRBD1. J lost 4 bases, V lost 3 bases, and 8 bases had no gene match. CDR1 is ENHRY and CDR2 is SYGVKD in the germline V gene. The CDR3 is 16 amino acids. Here the CDR3 reads CAISDPRTGATGELFF. The CDR3 nucleotides read TGTGCCATCAGTGACCCCAGGACAGGAGCCACCGGGGAGCTGTTTTTT.

The rearrangement uses TRBV19 and TRBJ2-4; TRBD1 agrees at 8 bases. Germline CDR1 reads LNHDA; CDR2 reads SQIVND (reference sequence). The CDR3 totals 13 residues. Trimming cost V 10 bases and J 8 bases; bases outside gene matches: 10. The CDR3 bases are TGTGCCACAGAGGACAGGGTGGAAGACATTCAGTACTTC. Translation gives CATEDRVEDIQYF.

The rearrangement joins TRBV7-8 to TRBJ2-7; a weak D match, TRBD1 (5 bases). From germline, CDR1 is SGHVS and CDR2 FQNEAQ. The CDR3 totals 16 residues. Trimming shortened V by 2 bases and J by 2 bases, and 16 bases separated the two germline ends. CDR3 DNA: TGTGCCAGCAGCTTAAGGGGTTGGGCAGATCCCTACGAGCAGTACTTC. Its protein product is CASSLRGWADPYEQYF.

The gene calls are TRBV27 and TRBJ1-2; D is possibly TRBD1 (5 bases). V lost 8 bases and J 8 bases, leaving 18 bases between the germline ends. The CDR3 is 13 residues long. Germline CDR1 MNHEY, CDR2 SMNVEV (reference sequence). Here the CDR3 DNA reads TGTGCCAGCGCCGTTTGGGGGGGACGGGGCTACACCTTC. As protein: CASAVWGGRGYTF.

The chain has TRBV21-1 and TRBJ1-4; the table's D call of TRBD1 was not tested on the DNA. TRBV21-1 is a listed pseudogene. The length of the CDR3 is 16 residues. CDR3 bases: TGTGCCAGCAGCAAATCAGGGGGCGGAACTAATGAAAAACTGTTTTTT. It encodes CASSKSGGGTNEKLFF.

The V and J genes are TRBV14 and TRBJ2-7; 9 bases are a match to TRBD1. The CDR3 length is 15 residues. CDR1 is SGHDN, CDR2 FVKESK, per germline. The ends lost 1 base at V and 5 bases at J; junction bases unmatched: 6. Here the CDR3 DNA reads TGTGCCAGCAGCCAAGGACAGGGGGGTCCTGACGAGCAGTACTTC. Its translation: CASSQGQGGPDEQYF.

This clone was seen more than once but under ten times. The chain carries TRBV11-2 and TRBJ2-7; tentatively, D is TRBD2 (6 bases). The germline gives CDR1 SGHAT, CDR2 FQNNGV. The V end lost 5 bases, the J end lost 4 bases, and 9 bases lay between the germline ends. The CDR3 is made up of 12 amino acids. The chain's CDR3 is CASSPRGYEQYF. The CDR3 bases are TGTGCCAGCAGCCCCCGGGGGTACGAGCAGTACTTC.

The chain links TRBV6-5 to TRBJ1-5; no firm D call. V was cut by 2 bases and J by 0 bases, with 11 bases left in between. Germline lookup yields CDR1 MNHEY and CDR2 SVGAGI. CDR3 size: 16 residues. CDR3 DNA sequence: TGTGCCAGCAGTTACAGGACTCCCGGTAGCAATCAGCCCCAGCATTTT. It is translated as CASSYRTPGSNQPQHF.

The DNA of the CDR3 is TGTGCCAGCAGTTACGACAGGGACTATGGCTACACCTTC. It encodes CASSYDRDYGYTF. The chain has TRBV6-6 and TRBJ1-2, with TRBD1 matching 7 bases. Looked up from germline, CDR1 is MNHNY and CDR2 is SVGAGI (reference sequence). This CDR3 spans 13 amino acids. With 2 bases clipped from V and 3 bases from J, the junction kept 0 bases outside the gene matches.

The chain links TRBV29-1 to TRBJ2-4; the match to TRBD1 covers 8 bases. V lost 4 bases, J lost 9 bases, and 2 bases stayed unmatched. This CDR3 has 11 residues. Per germline, CDR1 SQVTM and CDR2 ANQGSEA. CDR3 loop: CSVAGTGIQYF. CDR3 bases: TGCAGCGTTGCCGGGACAGGCATTCAGTACTTC.

The J gene is TRBJ2-7, the V gene TRBV19; 10 bases align to TRBD1. J gave up 2 bases and V 3 bases, and 7 bases lay outside the gene matches. The CDR3 extends over 16 amino acids. Looked up from germline, CDR1 is LNHDA and CDR2 is SQIVND (reference sequence). In DNA form, the CDR3 reads TGTGCCAGTAGTATCAACACCGGGACAGGGGCCTACGAGCAGTACTTC. Translated, it gives CASSINTGTGAYEQYF. The variable domain in full, with the rest retrieved from reference TRBV19 and TRBJ2-7, is DGGITQSPKYLFRKEGQNVTLSCEQNLNHDAMYWYRQDPGQGLRLIYYSQIVNDFQKGDIAEGYSVSREKKESFPLTVTSAQKNPTAFYLCASSINTGTGAYEQYFGPGTRLTVT.

The chain combines TRBV7-3 with TRBJ2-1; TRBD1 is a possible D gene (5 bases). V gave up 0 bases and J gave up 3 bases, with 9 bases separating them. The CDR3 contains 15 residues. The germline CDR1 and CDR2 sequences are SGHTA and FQGTGA. The CDR3: CASSLTGANYNEQFF. CDR3 DNA: TGTGCCAGCAGCTTAACAGGGGCCAACTACAATGAGCAGTTCTTC.

The chain joins TRBV5-1 to TRBJ2-7; 8 nucleotides line up with TRBD1. Germline V CDR1 and CDR2: SGHRS, YFSETQ. The CDR3 sequence is 13 residues long. V was pared by 4 bases and J by 5 bases, with 5 bases of the junction left unmatched. CDR3: CASSQGAIHEQYF. The CDR3 DNA reads as TGCGCCAGCAGCCAGGGGGCAATCCACGAGCAGTACTTC. Full variable domain (missing parts from reference TRBV5-1 and TRBJ2-7): KAGVTQTPRYLIKTRGQQVTLSCSPISGHRSVSWYQQTPGQGLQFLFEYFSETQRNKGNFPGRFSGRQFSNSRSEMNVSTLELGDSALYLCASSQGAIHEQYFGPGTRLTVT.

This chain connects TRBV19 to TRBJ1-6; D is ambiguous. Between the trimmed V and J ends, which lost 3 bases and 9 bases, there was a span of 18 bases. Per the germline V gene, CDR1 is LNHDA and CDR2 is SQIVND (reference sequence). The CDR3 is 16 residues long. CDR3 DNA: TGTGCCAGTAGTATCCTGGAGGCAGGCGAACTTTCACCCCTCCACTTT. This encodes CASSILEAGELSPLHF.

This chain connects TRBV27 to TRBJ2-3; 8 bases line up with TRBD1. Losses at the gene ends were 3 bases for V and 2 bases for J; bases not matched to a gene: 13. The CDR3 has 18 amino acids. Germline CDR1 and CDR2: MNHEY and SMNVEV (reference sequence). The CDR3, as DNA: TGTGCCAGCAGTTTCGCCGGGACAGGAACCGATCTCACAGATACGCAGTATTTT. It yields the protein CASSFAGTGTDLTDTQYF.

V is TRBV6-5 and J is TRBJ1-6, with D unclear. The V and J ends lost 0 bases and 0 bases respectively, with 6 bases between them. The CDR3 is 16 residues long. Germline assignment: CDR1 MNHEY and CDR2 SVGAGI. CDR3 region: CASSYSGSSYNSPLHF. The CDR3 DNA reads as TGTGCCAGCAGTTACTCGGGGAGCTCCTATAATTCACCCCTCCACTTT.

The J gene is TRBJ2-1, the V gene TRBV3-1 (or the pseudogene TRBV3-2); a weak D match, TRBD2 (5 bases). CDR3 length: 14 amino acids. CDR1 is LGHDT and CDR2 is YNNKEL in the germline V gene (reference sequence). V dropped 4 bases and J dropped 6 bases, with 13 bases sitting between them. CDR3: CASSLLLTSNEQFF. The CDR3, as DNA: TGTGCCAGCAGCCTATTATTAACTAGCAATGAGCAGTTCTTC.

The chain is built from TRBV19 and TRBJ1-1; 8 bases are shared with TRBD1. The CDR3 contains 16 residues. V lost 3 bases, J lost 0 bases, and 6 bases stayed unmatched. The germline V gene encodes CDR1 LNHDA and CDR2 SQIVND (reference sequence). Here the CDR3 DNA reads TGTGCCAGTAGTATCCCGACAGGGGTGATGAACACTGAAGCTTTCTTT. The encoded protein is CASSIPTGVMNTEAFF.

V and J are TRBV29-1 and TRBJ2-7, with D hard to call. The CDR3 is 11 residues long. Germline lookup yields CDR1 SQVTM and CDR2 ANQGSEA. The V end lost 5 bases, the J end lost 0 bases, and 5 bases lay between the germline ends. This CDR3 is CSVLSSYEQYF. In DNA form, the CDR3 reads TGCAGCGTTCTGAGCTCCTACGAGCAGTACTTC.

This sequence joins TRBV5-4 and TRBJ2-5, with 11 positions matching TRBD2. The CDR3 extends over 15 amino acids. Germline CDR1 reads SGHNT; CDR2 reads YYREEE (reference sequence). With V trimmed by 2 bases and J by 1 base, 1 base remained unmatched. DNA for the CDR3: TGTGCCAGCAGCTTTAGCGGGGGGGCCCAAGAGACCCAGTACTTC. This sequence encodes CASSFSGGAQETQYF. Variable domain in full (rest from reference TRBV5-4 and TRBJ2-5): ETGVTQSPTHLIKTRGQQVTLRCSSQSGHNTVSWYQQALGQGPQFIFQYYREEENGRGNFPPRFSGLQFPNYSSELNVNALELDDSALYLCASSFSGGAQETQYFGPGTRLLVL.

The chain is built from TRBV3-1 (or the pseudogene TRBV3-2) and TRBJ2-2; the match to TRBD1 covers 10 bases. Germline lookup yields CDR1 LGHDT and CDR2 YNNKEL (reference sequence). The CDR3 extends over 16 amino acids. The trim removed 6 bases at V and 7 bases at J, leaving 11 bases unmatched. CDR3 bases: TGTGCCAGCAGTCACCGGGACAGGGGTTGGTTCGGGGAGCTGTTTTTT. It translates to CASSHRDRGWFGELFF.

The rearrangement links TRBV5-8 to TRBJ2-1; D possibly corresponds to TRBD2 (5 bases). Deletions cut 0 bases from V and 2 bases from J, with 9 bases between. CDR1 is SGHTS, CDR2 YDEGEE, per germline. CDR3 size: 15 residues. CDR3 protein: CASSLDAGPYNEQFF. In DNA form, the CDR3 reads TGTGCCAGCAGCTTGGATGCGGGCCCCTACAATGAGCAGTTCTTC. The variable domain in full, with the rest retrieved from reference TRBV5-8 and TRBJ2-1, is EAGVTQSPTHLIKTRGQQATLRCSPISGHTSVYWYQQALGLGLQFLLWYDEGEERNRGNFPPRFSGRQFPNYSSELNVNALELEDSALYLCASSLDAGPYNEQFFGPGTRLTVL.

This clone was seen a single time. The genes are TRBV3-1 (or the pseudogene TRBV3-2) and TRBJ2-1; TRBD2 matches at 11 bases. CDR1 and CDR2 from the germline V gene are LGHDT and YNNKEL (reference sequence). The junction had 4 bases not matched to a gene; V was cut back by 3 bases and J by 3 bases. The CDR3 has 16 residues. The CDR3 here is CASSHIGLAGYNEQFF. The CDR3 bases are TGTGCCAGCAGCCACATCGGACTAGCGGGCTACAATGAGCAGTTCTTC.

There are a few counts of this clone. V and J are TRBV2 and TRBJ2-7, with 10 bases fitting TRBD1. Germline trimming cut 3 bases from V and 4 bases from J; bases unmatched to any gene: 6. This CDR3 comprises 15 residues. The germline CDR1 and CDR2 sequences are SNHLY and FYNNEI. CDR3 sequence (DNA): TGTGCCAGCAGTGAGGGACAGGGGACAGTGTACGAGCAGTACTTC. Translated, it gives CASSEGQGTVYEQYF. The full variable domain, rest sourced from reference TRBV2 and TRBJ2-7, is EPEVTQTPSHQVTQMGQEVILRCVPISNHLYFYWYRQILGQKVEFLVSFYNNEISEKSEIFDDQFSVERPDGSNFTLKIRSTKLEDSAMYFCASSEGQGTVYEQYFGPGTRLTVT.